This entry lists 22 T cell receptor beta chains sequenced from one sample in a study of identical twins. TCRdb called the 5' RACE reads again in MiXCR, with one record for every CDR3 protein. The table includes approximately 700,000 distinct CDR3 sequences, around 5.7% detected once. The sequencing input was naive T cells sorted from blood. These receptors all stem from a man aged 18 to 29 in good health.

This clonotype was recorded at least ten times. The rearrangement links TRBV12-3 or TRBV12-4 to TRBJ2-2, with D perhaps matching TRBD2 (6 bases). The CDR3 consists of 16 residues. Trimming took off 3 bases at V and 2 bases at J, with 13 bases between the two ends. The CDR3 sequence is CASSLWLASNTGELFF. DNA of the CDR3: TGTGCCAGCAGTTTGTGGCTAGCGAGCAACACCGGGGAGCTGTTTTTT.

The rearrangement joins TRBV20-1 to TRBJ2-7; D ambiguous. Per the germline V gene, CDR1 is DFQATT and CDR2 is SNEGSKA (reference sequence). V was cut by 6 bases and J by 5 bases, with 11 bases left in between. The CDR3 covers 11 residues. CDR3 sequence reads: CSATKDDEQYF. CDR3 nucleotide sequence: TGCAGTGCAACCAAGGACGACGAGCAGTACTTC.

There are many counts of this clonotype. One junction end does not reproduce the germline sequence, and a read error may be involved. This chain connects TRBV6-5 to TRBJ1-1; D call uncertain. The CDR3 has 11 residues. CDR1 and CDR2 (germline): MNHEY, SVGAGI. CDR3 loop: CATGLNAEAFF. The CDR3 nucleotides are TGTGCCACTGGGTTGAACGCTGAAGCTTTCTTT.

This clonotype has a handful of counts. The rearrangement links TRBV9 to TRBJ1-1; D is ambiguous. This CDR3 comprises 15 residues. Per germline, CDR1 SGDLS and CDR2 YYNGEE. V gave up 4 bases and J gave up 5 bases, with 18 bases separating them. CDR3 amino acids: CASSTGQTWGTEAFF. The CDR3 nucleotides are TGTGCCAGCAGCACCGGTCAGACGTGGGGAACTGAAGCTTTCTTT.

This clonotype was seen only a few times. The V call is TRBV6-6, the J call TRBJ1-2; 9 bases are a match to TRBD1. The germline gives CDR1 MNHNY, CDR2 SVGAGI (reference sequence). CDR3 size: 13 residues. V gave up 10 bases and J gave up 4 bases; unmatched junction bases: 7. The CDR3 sequence is CAITGGRSYGYTF. CDR3 DNA sequence: TGTGCCATTACAGGGGGCAGGAGCTATGGCTACACCTTC.

This clonotype was detected many times. V is TRBV2 and J is TRBJ1-1; D unresolved. CDR3 length equals 13 residues. V was trimmed by 7 bases and J by 3 bases, leaving 12 bases between them. The germline CDR1 and CDR2 sequences are SNHLY and FYNNEI. DNA of the CDR3: TGTGCCAGCAACTACTACCGGGACACTGAAGCTTTCTTT. This sequence encodes CASNYYRDTEAFF.

The genes are TRBV27 and TRBJ1-1, with D hard to call. Trimming removed 6 bases from V and 5 bases from J, with 10 bases in between. CDR1 is MNHEY, CDR2 SMNVEV, per germline (reference sequence). The CDR3 has 12 amino acids. CDR3 nucleotide sequence: TGTGCCAGCAGGGCGTCGGGTACTGAAGCTTTCTTT. Residues: CASRASGTEAFF.

The table lists this clonotype with a few counts. V and J are TRBV6-1 and TRBJ1-2, with D tentatively TRBD1 (6 bases). V was clipped by 6 bases and J by 8 bases, with 16 bases between them. The CDR3 consists of 13 residues. Per germline, CDR1 MNHNS and CDR2 SASEGT. The CDR3 spells CASRMTGQQGYTF. As DNA, the CDR3 is TGTGCCAGCAGAATGACGGGACAACAAGGCTACACCTTC.

This clonotype was detected many times. The chain employs TRBV6-2 or TRBV6-3 and TRBJ2-7, with D uncertain. The length of the CDR3 is 16 residues. V lost 3 bases and J 9 bases, leaving 24 bases between the germline ends. Germline V gene data show CDR1 as MNHEY and CDR2 as SVGEGT. CDR3 sequence reads: CASSYSLSNVLQGQYF. CDR3 in DNA: TGTGCCAGCAGTTATTCCCTCTCGAACGTACTCCAAGGGCAGTACTTC.

This clonotype was picked up many times. This chain uses TRBV20-1 with TRBJ2-3; D may be TRBD1 or TRBD2 (5 bases each). V lost 5 bases and J lost 1, with 13 bases in between. CDR3 size: 14 residues. Germline V gene data show CDR1 as DFQATT and CDR2 as SNEGSKA (reference sequence). CDR3 sequence: CSAGWGIRTDTQYF. In DNA form, the CDR3 reads TGCAGTGCTGGTTGGGGGATACGCACAGATACGCAGTATTTT.

This clonotype has at least ten counts. The chain has TRBV6-5 and TRBJ2-3, with 7 bases that match TRBD1. Germline V gives CDR1 MNHEY, CDR2 SVGAGI. Germline trimming cut 2 bases from V and 2 bases from J; bases unmatched to any gene: 4. The CDR3 runs 15 residues. The CDR3: CASSYEGQYTDTQYF. CDR3 sequence (DNA): TGTGCCAGCAGTTACGAGGGACAGTACACAGATACGCAGTATTTT.

This clonotype was counted many times. The rearrangement uses TRBV7-2 and TRBJ2-3, with no clear D. This CDR3 has 14 amino acids. Trimming took 6 bases from V and 1 from J, leaving 11 bases between them. Germline V lookup: CDR1 SGHTA, CDR2 FQGNSA. The CDR3 nucleotides read TGTGCCAGCAGTCCGTCTGGGGGCACAGATACGCAGTATTTT. As protein: CASSPSGGTDTQYF. Using reference TRBV7-2 and TRBJ2-3 for the parts outside the CDR3, the full variable domain is GAGVSQSPSNKVTEKGKDVELRCDPISGHTALYWYRQSLGQGLEFLIYFQGNSAPDKSGLPSDRFSAERTGGSVSTLTIQRTQQEDSAVYLCASSPSGGTDTQYFGPGTRLTVL.

Many counts were recorded for this clonotype. The chain is built from TRBV12-3 or TRBV12-4 and TRBJ2-7, with 12 bases fitting TRBD2. V shed 3 bases, J shed 7 bases, and the junction held 1 base outside the gene matches. The CDR3 runs to 13 residues. The CDR3: CASSFGLAGEQYF. CDR3 nucleotides: TGTGCCAGCAGTTTCGGACTAGCGGGAGAGCAGTACTTC.

The gene calls are TRBV20-1 and TRBJ2-5, with a possible D match to TRBD2 (5 bases). Trimming removed 3 bases at V and 5 bases at J, with 13 bases between. Germline loops: CDR1 DFQATT, CDR2 SNEGSKA (reference sequence). The CDR3 loop spans 13 amino acids. CDR3 sequence: CSASAERWETQYF. Here the CDR3 DNA reads TGCAGTGCTAGTGCAGAGCGGTGGGAGACCCAGTACTTC.

The chain combines TRBV20-1 with TRBJ2-7, with 7 nucleotides matching TRBD1. The junction had 7 bases not matched to a gene; V was cut back by 5 bases and J by 3 bases. Germline assignment: CDR1 DFQATT and CDR2 SNEGSKA (reference sequence). This CDR3 is 13 amino acids long. In DNA, the CDR3 is TGCAGTGCTCCCTATAGGGACAGCTACGAGCAGTACTTC. The encoded protein is CSAPYRDSYEQYF.

This clonotype was seen a few times. V and J are TRBV12-3 or TRBV12-4 and TRBJ2-4; D is unclear. There are 13 residues in the CDR3. V was trimmed by 4 bases and J by 3 bases, leaving 7 bases between them. The CDR3 sequence: CASSSALKNIQYF. The CDR3 bases are TGTGCCAGCAGTTCGGCGCTCAAAAACATTCAGTACTTC.

This clonotype was recorded many times. The V call is TRBV12-3 or TRBV12-4, the J call TRBJ2-2, with TRBD2 as a possible D gene (6 bases). The V gene lost 5 bases and the J gene lost 2 bases, with 12 bases spanning the gap. The CDR3 has 15 amino acids. The CDR3: CASSHGTENTGELFF. Here the CDR3 DNA reads TGTGCCAGCAGTCATGGGACTGAAAACACCGGGGAGCTGTTTTTT.

CDR3 residues: CSATVGLAGGHGYNEQFF. The CDR3 DNA reads as TGCAGTGCTACTGTCGGACTAGCGGGAGGGCATGGGTACAATGAGCAGTTCTTC. This chain links TRBV20-1 with TRBJ2-1; 15 nucleotides match TRBD2. CDR3 length equals 18 residues. Germline assignment: CDR1 DFQATT and CDR2 SNEGSKA (reference sequence). Trimming cost V 4 bases and J 4 bases; bases outside gene matches: 11.

This clonotype showed up just a few times. This rearrangement joins TRBV20-1 to TRBJ1-5; 10 bases match TRBD1. Germline CDR1 reads DFQATT; CDR2 reads SNEGSKA (reference sequence). This CDR3 is 15 amino acids long. V lost 4 bases to trimming and J lost 5 bases; unmatched junction nucleotides: 8. The CDR3 is CSAKKTGGVDQPQHF. CDR3 DNA sequence: TGCAGTGCTAAAAAGACAGGGGGCGTCGATCAGCCCCAGCATTTT.

This clonotype was counted many times. The gene calls are TRBV6-2 or TRBV6-3 and TRBJ2-7; D remains unclear. Trimming pared 4 bases from V and 2 bases from J, leaving 12 bases between. The CDR3 loop spans 14 amino acids. The germline V gene has CDR1 MNHEY and CDR2 SVGEGT. Written as DNA, the CDR3 is TGTGCCAGCAGTTCGGTGGACCAAGCCTACGAGCAGTACTTC. Amino acids: CASSSVDQAYEQYF.

This chain connects TRBV9 to TRBJ2-3; D possibly corresponds to TRBD1 (6 bases). V dropped 4 bases and J dropped 3 bases, with 12 bases sitting between them. Germline V gene lookup returns CDR1 SGDLS and CDR2 YYNGEE. The length of the CDR3 is 14 residues. The DNA of the CDR3 is TGTGCCAGCAGCAACAGGGTGGGGACAGATACGCAGTATTTT. As protein: CASSNRVGTDTQYF.

This clonotype has ten or more counts. CDR3 sequence reads: CSASWWENEQFF. For the CDR3, the DNA is TGCAGTGCTAGCTGGTGGGAAAATGAGCAGTTCTTC. The V call is TRBV20-1, the J call TRBJ2-1; no clear D gene. The CDR3 totals 12 residues. Trimming shortened V by 3 bases and J by 7 bases, and 10 bases separated the two germline ends. CDR1 is DFQATT and CDR2 is SNEGSKA in the germline V gene (reference sequence).